Sequencing of this T cell receptor beta chain was carried out in a study of response to subunit inactivated influenza vaccine. The study's findings and limits: Authors suggested that a seasonal influenza vaccination recruits few new T cells each time.

The V gene's germline CDR1 is DFQATT and CDR2 SNEGSKA (reference sequence). Trimming removed 2 bases from V and 0 bases from J, with 14 bases in between. CDR3 length: 17 amino acids. TCRdb ran MiXCR on the RT-PCR reads and lists one entry per CDR3 protein. The table has roughly 500,000 distinct CDR3 sequences, approximately 16% seen once. Note on this clonotype: Antigen: not known.

This sequence originates from a man between 50 and 75 years old who received an inactivated influenza vaccine. The sequencing here drew on CD4+ T cells sorted from PBMCs, taken 23 months after vaccination. The chain carries TRBV20-1 and TRBJ2-6, with D unclear. The CDR3 spells CSARPPDESSGANVLTF. The DNA for the CDR3 is TGCAGTGCTAGACCTCCGGACGAGAGCTCTGGGGCCAACGTCCTGACTTTC.